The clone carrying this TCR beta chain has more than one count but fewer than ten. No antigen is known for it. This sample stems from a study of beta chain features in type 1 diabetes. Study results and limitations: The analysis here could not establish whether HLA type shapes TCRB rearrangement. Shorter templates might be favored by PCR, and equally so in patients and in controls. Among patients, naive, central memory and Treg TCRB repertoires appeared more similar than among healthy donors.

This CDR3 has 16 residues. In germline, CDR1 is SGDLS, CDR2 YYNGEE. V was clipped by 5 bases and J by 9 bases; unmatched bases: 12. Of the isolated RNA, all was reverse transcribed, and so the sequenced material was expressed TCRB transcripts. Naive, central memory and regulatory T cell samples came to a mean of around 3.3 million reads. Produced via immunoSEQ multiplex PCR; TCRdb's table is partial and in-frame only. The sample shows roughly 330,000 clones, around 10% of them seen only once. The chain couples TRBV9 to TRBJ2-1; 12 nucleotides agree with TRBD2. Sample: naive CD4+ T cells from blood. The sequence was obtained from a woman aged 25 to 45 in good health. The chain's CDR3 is CASSGFGLAGGSEQFF. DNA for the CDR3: TGTGCCAGCAGTGGGTTTGGTCTAGCGGGAGGGTCTGAGCAGTTCTTC.